This T cell receptor beta chain originates from a study of graft-versus-host responses after intestinal transplantation. On this clone: Its antigen remains unknown.

The repertoire was sequenced with immunoSEQ multiplex PCR; TCRdb's copy has only in-frame clones and lacks some. The sample records about 90,000 clones, 90% to 95% being singletons. CDR1 LGHNA and CDR2 YSLEER come from the germline V gene. This CDR3 spans 18 amino acids. V gave up 0 bases and J gave up 9 bases; unmatched junction bases: 12. This sequence was found in a human donor who received an intestinal transplant. The source material was unstimulated CD8+ T cells sorted from spleen or lymph node cells, sampled before intestinal transplant. The chain employs TRBV4-3 and TRBJ2-1; 12 bases map to TRBD2. The CDR3 DNA reads TGCGCCAGCAGCCAAGAAGCCCTAGCGGGGGGGCGAGGACTTGAGCAGTTCTTC. Protein sequence: CASSQEALAGGRGLEQFF.